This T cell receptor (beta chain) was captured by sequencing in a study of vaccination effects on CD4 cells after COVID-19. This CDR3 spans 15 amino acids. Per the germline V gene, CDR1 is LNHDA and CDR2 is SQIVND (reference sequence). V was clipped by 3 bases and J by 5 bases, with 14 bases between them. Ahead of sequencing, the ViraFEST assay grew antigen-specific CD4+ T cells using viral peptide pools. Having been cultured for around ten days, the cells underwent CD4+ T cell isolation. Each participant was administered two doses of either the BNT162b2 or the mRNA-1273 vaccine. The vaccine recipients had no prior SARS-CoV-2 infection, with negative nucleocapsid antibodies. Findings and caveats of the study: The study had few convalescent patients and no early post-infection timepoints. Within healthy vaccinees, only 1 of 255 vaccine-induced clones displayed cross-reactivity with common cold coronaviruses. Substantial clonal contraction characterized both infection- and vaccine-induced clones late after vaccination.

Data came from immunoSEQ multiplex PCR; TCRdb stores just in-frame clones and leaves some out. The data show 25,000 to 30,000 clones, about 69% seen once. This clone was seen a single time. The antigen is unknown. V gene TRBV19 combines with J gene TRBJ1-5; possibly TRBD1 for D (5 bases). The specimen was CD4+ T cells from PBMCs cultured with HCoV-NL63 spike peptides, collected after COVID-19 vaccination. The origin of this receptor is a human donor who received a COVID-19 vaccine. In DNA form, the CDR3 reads TGTGCCAGTAGTATCTCTTACTGGGGGGATCAGCCCCAGCATTTT. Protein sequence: CASSISYWGDQPQHF.